One and the same sample provided the 28 T cell receptor beta chains below, sequenced in a study of blood T cell repertoires in COVID-19. Sequencing was performed with immunoSEQ multiplex PCR; in TCRdb, only in-frame clones are kept and a portion is missing. Among under 110,000 clones listed, 85% were seen once. The source material was peripheral blood. The receptor source for this set is a woman aged 70-85 years with active or convalescent COVID-19.

In this sample, this clone turned up a few times. The chain uses TRBV5-6 and TRBJ1-2, with TRBD1 matching over 9 bases. CDR1 SGHDT and CDR2 YYEEEE come from the germline V gene. The J segment lost 12 bases and the V segment lost 3 bases, leaving 9 bases of the junction unmatched. The CDR3 sequence is 13 residues long. The CDR3: CASSYGTGRDDTF. In DNA, the CDR3 is TGTGCCAGCAGCTACGGGACAGGGAGGGATGACACCTTC.

V usage is TRBV10-3 and J usage is TRBJ2-3, with TRBD2 matching 7 bases. The CDR3 spans 14 residues. The V gene end was trimmed by 8 bases and the J gene end by 1 base; junction bases not matched to a gene: 6. Germline values: CDR1 ENHRY, CDR2 SYGVKD. CDR3 residues: CAIFAGEGTDTQYF. The CDR3 bases are TGTGCCATCTTTGCGGGGGAGGGCACAGATACGCAGTATTTT.

This chain joins TRBV7-9 and TRBJ1-1; tentative D call: TRBD1 (5 bases). The CDR3 runs to 14 residues. CDR1 is SEHNR, CDR2 FQNEAQ, per germline (reference sequence). Trimming removed 6 bases from V and 0 bases from J, with 11 bases in between. CDR3 loop: CASRSDRLNTEAFF. CDR3 in DNA: TGTGCCAGCAGATCCGACAGACTGAACACTGAAGCTTTCTTT.

The chain joins TRBV7-9 to TRBJ1-5; no clear D gene. The ends were cut back, 0 bases at V and 9 bases at J, with 9 bases in the middle. Germline CDR1 reads SEHNR; CDR2 reads FQNEAQ (reference sequence). The CDR3 consists of 13 residues. CDR3 in DNA: TGTGCCAGCAGCTTAGCGCTCGAGGGGCCCCAGCATTTT. Translation: CASSLALEGPQHF.

The V gene is TRBV19, the J gene TRBJ2-1; TRBD2 is a possible D gene (6 bases). This CDR3 is 13 amino acids long. V lost 6 bases to trimming and J lost 10 bases, with 16 bases between them. The germline gives CDR1 LNHDA, CDR2 SQIVND (reference sequence). As DNA, the CDR3 is TGTGCCAGTAGCTACTCAAGAGCGGGCGAGCAGTTCTTC. Translated: CASSYSRAGEQFF. Complete variable domain (other parts from reference TRBV19 and TRBJ2-1): DGGITQSPKYLFRKEGQNVTLSCEQNLNHDAMYWYRQDPGQGLRLIYYSQIVNDFQKGDIAEGYSVSREKKESFPLTVTSAQKNPTAFYLCASSYSRAGEQFFGPGTRLTVL.

The V call is TRBV25-1, the J call TRBJ2-2; perhaps TRBD1 as D (6 bases). The length of the CDR3 is 14 residues. V lost 6 bases and J 2 bases, leaving 10 bases between the germline ends. Germline values: CDR1 MGHDK, CDR2 SYGVNS. The CDR3 nucleotides are TGTGCCAGCAGAGGACAGATAAACACCGGGGAGCTGTTTTTT. Translation: CASRGQINTGELFF.

This sequence joins TRBV6-2 or TRBV6-3 and TRBJ1-5; TRBD1 matches 8 bases. CDR1 and CDR2 from the germline V gene are MNHEY and SVGEGT. The ends lost 5 bases at V and 4 bases at J; junction bases unmatched: 7. The CDR3 is made up of 15 amino acids. The CDR3 DNA is TGTGCCAGCAGTCGGACAGGGAACCCGAATCAGCCCCAGCATTTT. This translates into CASSRTGNPNQPQHF.

This chain joins TRBV4-3 and TRBJ2-1; D is unresolved. The germline V gene has CDR1 LGHNA and CDR2 YSLEER. The V and J ends lost 0 bases and 2 bases respectively, with 8 bases between them. The CDR3 consists of 15 residues. The CDR3, as DNA: TGCGCCAGCAGCCAAGAGCCCCTAACCTACAATGAGCAGTTCTTC. It is translated as CASSQEPLTYNEQFF.

The V gene is TRBV5-4, the J gene TRBJ2-7, with D tentatively TRBD2 (6 bases). Between the trimmed V and J ends, which lost 2 bases and 2 bases, there was a span of 11 bases. The CDR3 loop spans 14 amino acids. Germline V gene data show CDR1 as SGHNT and CDR2 as YYREEE (reference sequence). The CDR3 here is CASSFGGFTYEQYF. As DNA, the CDR3 is TGTGCCAGCAGCTTCGGGGGATTTACCTACGAGCAGTACTTC. The whole variable domain, filled in from reference TRBV5-4 and TRBJ2-7, reads ETGVTQSPTHLIKTRGQQVTLRCSSQSGHNTVSWYQQALGQGPQFIFQYYREEENGRGNFPPRFSGLQFPNYSSELNVNALELDDSALYLCASSFGGFTYEQYFGPGTRLTVT.

The J gene is TRBJ1-1, the V gene TRBV6-5; the D is unclear. The CDR3 contains 16 residues. V was clipped by 2 bases and J by 5 bases, with 18 bases between them. Germline CDR1 MNHEY, CDR2 SVGAGI. CDR3 DNA: TGTGCCAGCAGTTACGGAATCGGGAGGAAGGGAACTGAAGCTTTCTTT. Its translation: CASSYGIGRKGTEAFF.

V gene TRBV28 combines with J gene TRBJ1-4; possible D gene TRBD1, 6 bases. The length of the CDR3 is 14 residues. With 8 bases removed from V and 3 bases from J, the gap between germline ends came to 13 bases. The germline V gene has CDR1 MDHEN and CDR2 SYDVKM. The CDR3 spells CASGGGWSNEKLFF. CDR3 nucleotides: TGTGCCAGCGGCGGGGGCTGGTCTAATGAAAAACTGTTTTTT.

The genes are TRBV6-2 or TRBV6-3 and TRBJ1-4; the D is unclear. Trimming took off 6 bases at V and 6 bases at J, with 20 bases between the two ends. The CDR3 runs to 16 residues. Germline-derived CDR1 and CDR2 are MNHEY and SVGEGT. CDR3 bases: TGTGCCAGCAGCCCGCGAGGAGGCGCTTACGATGAAAAACTGTTTTTT. Translation: CASSPRGGAYDEKLFF.

This chain links TRBV2 with TRBJ2-6; possible D gene TRBD1, 6 bases. V lost 5 bases and J 0 bases, leaving 11 bases between the germline ends. Per germline, CDR1 SNHLY and CDR2 FYNNEI. This CDR3 has 16 amino acids. CDR3 in DNA: TGTGCCAGCAGTAACCAGGGGAGCTCTGGGGCCAACGTCCTGACTTTC. Protein sequence: CASSNQGSSGANVLTF.

The V gene is TRBV9, the J gene TRBJ2-1, with D possibly matching TRBD2 (6 bases). The length of the CDR3 is 17 residues. CDR1 and CDR2 from the germline V gene are SGDLS and YYNGEE. Trimming removed 0 bases at V and 3 bases at J, with 16 bases between. This CDR3 is CASSVGLRRDLYNEQFF. CDR3 DNA: TGTGCCAGCAGCGTAGGGTTGAGGCGGGACCTCTACAATGAGCAGTTCTTC.

The gene calls are TRBV12-5 and TRBJ2-1; TRBD2 aligns across 9 bases. Looked up from germline, CDR1 is LGHNT and CDR2 is FRNRAP. Trimming removed 4 bases from V and 8 bases from J; junction bases left unmatched: 9. The CDR3 length is 15 residues. The CDR3 reads CASGSLAGVFYEQFF. The CDR3 DNA sequence: TGTGCTAGTGGTTCATTAGCGGGAGTCTTTTATGAGCAGTTCTTC.

The rearrangement links TRBV19 to TRBJ2-1, with 14 bases aligning to TRBD2. Trimming cost V 8 bases and J 3 bases; bases outside gene matches: 12. Germline V lookup: CDR1 LNHDA, CDR2 SQIVND (reference sequence). CDR3 length: 18 amino acids. DNA of the CDR3: TGTGCCAGTCACCCGGCGACTAGCGGGGGGGGGTTCTACAATGAGCAGTTCTTC. It codes for CASHPATSGGGFYNEQFF.

V and J are TRBV5-1 and TRBJ2-7; D unclear. Deletions cut 0 bases from V and 4 bases from J, with 11 bases between. Per the germline V gene, CDR1 is SGHRS and CDR2 is YFSETQ. The CDR3 totals 14 residues. Written as DNA, the CDR3 is TGCGCCAGCAGCTTGGGGGCAGAACAATACGAGCAGTACTTC. This translates into CASSLGAEQYEQYF.

The chain carries TRBV30 and TRBJ2-7, with D hard to call. CDR3 length: 15 amino acids. Germline loops: CDR1 GTSNPN, CDR2 SVGIG (reference sequence). V lost 5 bases, J lost 1 base, and 18 bases lay in between. The CDR3 loop is CAWGRRDPGSYEQYF. DNA for the CDR3: TGTGCCTGGGGGCGTCGCGATCCAGGATCCTACGAGCAGTACTTC.

The chain carries TRBV15 and TRBJ2-5; TRBD2 matches 13 bases. The J segment lost 5 bases and the V segment lost 1 base, leaving 13 bases of the junction unmatched. The germline CDR1 and CDR2 sequences are LNHNV and YYDKDF (reference sequence). This CDR3 has 19 amino acids. The DNA for the CDR3 is TGTGCCACCAGCAGAGTTGCGGGACGACTAGCGGGGGGCAGGGAGACCCAGTACTTC. Protein: CATSRVAGRLAGGRETQYF.

The gene calls are TRBV5-5 and TRBJ1-2, with 8 nucleotides matching TRBD1. CDR3 length: 15 residues. Per the germline V gene, CDR1 is SGHKS and CDR2 is YYEKEE (reference sequence). The J segment lost 4 bases and the V segment lost 2 bases, leaving 7 bases of the junction unmatched. Here the CDR3 reads CASSLSQGESYGYTF. CDR3 nucleotides: TGTGCCAGCAGCTTATCACAGGGGGAAAGCTATGGCTACACCTTC.

V is TRBV5-1 and J is TRBJ2-5; D is undetermined. Looked up from germline, CDR1 is SGHRS and CDR2 is YFSETQ. The CDR3 has 14 amino acids. Trimming removed 0 bases at V and 4 bases at J, with 10 bases between. CDR3 in amino acids: CASSLEQITETQYF. In nucleotides, the CDR3 is TGCGCCAGCAGCTTGGAACAAATCACAGAGACCCAGTACTTC. The full variable domain, completed using reference TRBV5-1 and TRBJ2-5, is KAGVTQTPRYLIKTRGQQVTLSCSPISGHRSVSWYQQTPGQGLQFLFEYFSETQRNKGNFPGRFSGRQFSNSRSEMNVSTLELGDSALYLCASSLEQITETQYFGPGTRLLVL.

V is TRBV2 and J is TRBJ1-2; possibly TRBD1 for D (5 bases). Germline CDR1 is SNHLY and CDR2 is FYNNEI. The CDR3 sequence is 13 residues long. The germline V and J ends were trimmed by 2 bases and 6 bases, with 10 bases remaining between them. In DNA, the CDR3 is TGTGCCAGCAGTGAATACCAGGGTGATGGCTACACCTTC. It encodes CASSEYQGDGYTF.

This chain links TRBV27 with TRBJ2-3; D call uncertain. The CDR3 runs to 14 residues. Trimming took 2 bases from V and 1 from J, leaving 7 bases between them. The germline gives CDR1 MNHEY, CDR2 SMNVEV (reference sequence). CDR3 residues: CASSLSRGTDTQYF. CDR3 sequence (DNA): TGTGCCAGCAGTTTAAGTCGGGGCACAGATACGCAGTATTTT.

This clone came up many times. The V and J genes are TRBV5-6 and TRBJ1-1, with D tentatively TRBD1 (6 bases). V was pared by 5 bases and J by 4 bases, with 15 bases between. Germline loops: CDR1 SGHDT, CDR2 YYEEEE. This CDR3 region has 14 residues. This chain's CDR3 is CASRAAGAVTEAFF. In DNA, the CDR3 is TGTGCCAGCAGGGCGGCAGGGGCGGTCACTGAAGCTTTCTTT.

J is TRBJ2-5 and V is TRBV6-1; 7 bases agree with TRBD2. The CDR3 is made up of 16 amino acids. V shed 1 base and J 3 bases; nucleotides not matched to a gene: 8. The V gene's germline CDR1 is MNHNS and CDR2 SASEGT. The DNA for the CDR3 is TGTGCCAGCAGTGAAGGGCCCGGGACTACTAAAGAGACCCAGTACTTC. This encodes CASSEGPGTTKETQYF.

The chain joins TRBV5-4 to TRBJ2-5, with 12 bases that match TRBD2. With 4 bases clipped from V and 4 bases from J, the junction kept 2 bases outside the gene matches. The V gene's germline CDR1 is SGHNT and CDR2 YYREEE (reference sequence). This CDR3 is 14 amino acids long. CDR3 loop: CASSTTSGGETQYF. The CDR3 DNA reads TGTGCCAGCAGCACGACTAGCGGGGGAGAGACCCAGTACTTC.

The J gene is TRBJ1-2, the V gene TRBV19; the D gene is possibly TRBD1 (6 bases). The CDR3 has 14 amino acids. The V end lost 5 bases, the J end lost 2 bases, and 12 bases lay between the germline ends. CDR1 is LNHDA and CDR2 is SQIVND in the germline V gene (reference sequence). The CDR3 bases are TGTGCCAGTAGTGGGGGACACAGGAACTATGGCTACACCTTC. The encoded protein is CASSGGHRNYGYTF.

The V and J genes are TRBV5-1 and TRBJ1-4; D gene unclear. Trimming pared 1 base from V and 5 bases from J, leaving 12 bases between. CDR1 SGHRS and CDR2 YFSETQ come from the germline V gene. The CDR3 is 15 residues long. CDR3 bases: TGCGCCAGCAGCTTGTCAATGGCGGGGAATGAAAAACTGTTTTTT. The encoded protein is CASSLSMAGNEKLFF.